Listed below are T cell receptor beta chains from one sample, sequenced in a study of CD8 T cells in Susac syndrome. MiXCR, applied by TCRdb to the immunoSEQ multiplex PCR reads, yields one record per CDR3 protein. Of about 160,000 distinct CDR3 sequences listed, 85% to 95% were seen once; the top ten hold 0.13%. The sequencing input was CD4+ T cells from PBMCs. All receptors derive from a human donor in good health. The CDR3 runs from the conserved cysteine through the conserved F or W. The D gene is left open where the match is weak. Clone size is given for some rows only: seen once, a few or many times, or a class if the clone is expanded.

>once|TRBV3-1|.
CASSFRDTAREQYF
>.|TRBV12-3/TRBV12-4|TRBD1
CASSKGQGSYGYTF
>.|TRBV19|.
CASSLGREAFF
>.|TRBV5-4|TRBD2
CASSLPSGGVETQYF
>once|TRBV5-1|.
CASSAGWGAHTGELFF
>.|TRBV9|.
CASSPQLDSYNEQFF
>once|TRBV9|.
CASSVSRYSGNTIYF
>.|TRBV3-1|.
CASSQGGTDTQYF
>.|TRBV15|.
CATSRDPVRSSYEQYF
>.|TRBV12-5|TRBD2
CASGPLVGLAQVEQFF
>.|TRBV7-2|.
CASSLVGYGSYEQYF
>.|TRBV11-2|TRBD2
CASSSQRGRGDTQYF
>.|TRBV7-9|TRBD2
CASNPMAGDGELFF
>.|TRBV20-1|.
CSASIRLVGADTQYF
>.|TRBV3-1|.
CASSQWVGTDTQYF
>.|TRBV28|.
CASNPGNEKLFF
>.|TRBV9|TRBD2
CASSERLANEQFF
>.|TRBV3-1|TRBD2
CASSASVAGGAETQYF
>.|TRBV3-1|.
CASSQQGTLHF
>.|TRBV12-3/TRBV12-4|TRBD1
CASSPRTGGSYEQYF
>.|TRBV5-1|TRBD1
CASSSGQGARGNTIYF
>.|TRBV20-1|TRBD1
CSAATGQDSNQPQHF
>.|TRBV2|TRBD1
CASRGDRAGEQYF
>.|TRBV3-1|.
CASSQVLWSYEQYF
>.|TRBV5-4|TRBD2
CASSPGGTSITGELFF
>.|TRBV19|.
CASSIGWTGGGYTF
>.|TRBV5-1|TRBD1
CASSFNPPGQGFEQYF
>.|TRBV7-3|TRBD1
CASSSAGTGYGYTF
>.|TRBV10-3|.
CAISDSLGDHGYTF
>.|TRBV2|.
CASSKTAQGPVGNSPLHF
>.|TRBV18|.
CASSPLGNSNQPQHF
>once|TRBV5-4|TRBD2
CASSLEAGGPQETQYF
>.|TRBV12-3/TRBV12-4|TRBD1
CASSLVGNRGFNSPLHF
>.|TRBV25-1|TRBD1
CASSALRDRGYSPLHF
>.|TRBV3-1|.
CASSPSSRTGELFF
>once|TRBV6-5|.
CASSYRETGRGEQYF
>.|TRBV5-1|.
CASSLTGTPNTEAFF
>.|TRBV9|.
CASSPQVSKLHEQYF
>.|TRBV5-1|.
CASSLAPDGTGELFF
>.|TRBV19|.
CASSYRDRGYTF
>.|TRBV5-1|.
CASSFSVGTDTQYF